The entry that follows covers one TCR beta chain sequence. The sample originates from a study of CD8+ T cells in alopecia areata. Study background: Treated patients took oral tofacitinib at 5 to 10 mg twice daily.

Reverse transcribed after extraction, RNA yielded cDNA as the sequencing template. Produced via immunoSEQ multiplex PCR; TCRdb's table is partial and in-frame only. The sample lists 160,000 or so clones; approximately 70% were seen once. The ends were cut back, 2 bases at V and 6 bases at J, with 5 bases in the middle. This CDR3 has 11 residues. CDR1 and CDR2 from the germline V gene are SEHNR and FQNEAQ (reference sequence). The receptor's source is a human donor with alopecia areata. This specimen consisted of CD8+ T cells sorted from blood, obtained at week 0. The V call is TRBV7-9, the J call TRBJ2-7; D gene unclear. DNA of the CDR3: TGTGCCAGCAGCTTAAGGGCCGAGCAGTACTTC. Its translation: CASSLRAEQYF.